This TCR beta chain was profiled in a study of blood T cell repertoires in COVID-19. Trimming removed 1 base at V and 0 bases at J, with 15 bases between. The CDR3 spans 17 residues. Germline-derived CDR1 and CDR2 are LGHNA and YSLEER. Authors' processing steps: Estimates of nucleated cell counts were drawn from the amplification of reference gene primers. Sequenced by immunoSEQ multiplex PCR; TCRdb stores in-frame clones only, minus some. V and J calls and clone size are given by that table; D and trimming were obtained from the DNA. The repertoire holds roughly 200,000 clones, around 86% seen once, with approximately 6.1% in the top ten.

The clonotype was recovered from a man at least 80 years old with acute or convalescent COVID-19. Specimen: peripheral blood. The chain has TRBV4-3 and TRBJ1-2; D may be TRBD1 (6 bases). The CDR3 is CASSQAGRGQSNYGYTF. CDR3 sequence (DNA): TGCGCCAGCAGCCAAGCAGGCAGGGGACAATCTAACTATGGCTACACCTTC.